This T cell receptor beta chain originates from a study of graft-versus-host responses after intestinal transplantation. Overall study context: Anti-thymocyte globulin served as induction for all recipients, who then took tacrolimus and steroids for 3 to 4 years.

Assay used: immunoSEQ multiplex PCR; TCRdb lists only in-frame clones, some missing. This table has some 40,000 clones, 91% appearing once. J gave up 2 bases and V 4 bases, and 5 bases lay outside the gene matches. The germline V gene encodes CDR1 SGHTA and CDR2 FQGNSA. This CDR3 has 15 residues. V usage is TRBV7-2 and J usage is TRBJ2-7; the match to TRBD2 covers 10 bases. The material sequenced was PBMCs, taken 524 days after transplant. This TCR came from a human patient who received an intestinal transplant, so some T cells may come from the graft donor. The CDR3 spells CASSYGLAETYEQYF. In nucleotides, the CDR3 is TGTGCCAGCAGCTACGGACTAGCGGAGACCTACGAGCAGTACTTC.